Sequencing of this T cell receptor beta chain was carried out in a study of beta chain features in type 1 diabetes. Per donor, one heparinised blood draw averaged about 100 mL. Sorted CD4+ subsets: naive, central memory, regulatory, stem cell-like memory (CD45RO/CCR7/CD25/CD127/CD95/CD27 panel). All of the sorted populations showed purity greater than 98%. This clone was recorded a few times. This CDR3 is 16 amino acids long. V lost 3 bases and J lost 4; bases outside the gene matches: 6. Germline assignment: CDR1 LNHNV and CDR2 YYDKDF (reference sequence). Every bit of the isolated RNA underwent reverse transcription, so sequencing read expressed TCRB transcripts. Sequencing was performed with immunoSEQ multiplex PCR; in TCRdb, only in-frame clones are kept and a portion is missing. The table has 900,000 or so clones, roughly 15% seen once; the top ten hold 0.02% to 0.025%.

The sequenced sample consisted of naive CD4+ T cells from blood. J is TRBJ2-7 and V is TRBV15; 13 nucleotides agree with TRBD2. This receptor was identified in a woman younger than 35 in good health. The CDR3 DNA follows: TGTGCCACCAGCAGCGTACTAGCGGGAGGGCCATACGAGCAGTACTTC. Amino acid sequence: CATSSVLAGGPYEQYF.